The 32 T cell receptor beta chains given below trace back to one sample, sequenced in a study of cytomegalovirus exposure and HLA in healthy donors. With 60 Vbeta and 13 Jbeta primers, the PCR was carried out. The assay was immunoSEQ multiplex PCR, and TCRdb's table has in-frame clones only and misses some. The sample lists about 130,000 clones; about three quarters were seen once. Sequences were obtained from PBMCs. These receptors were obtained from a male donor in good health and CMV-seronegative.

This clone came up a few times. This CDR3 reads CASSDSERGAPNEQFF. CDR3 nucleotide sequence: TGTGCCAGCAGTGACTCGGAGCGGGGGGCCCCCAATGAGCAGTTCTTC. The chain recombines TRBV6-4 with TRBJ2-1; 9 bases are shared with TRBD2. This CDR3 is built from 16 residues. V gave up 0 bases and J gave up 6 bases; unmatched junction bases: 6. Per the germline V gene, CDR1 is MRHNA and CDR2 is SNTAGT.

The chain employs TRBV7-2 and TRBJ1-1, with D unclear. CDR1 is SGHTA and CDR2 is FQGNSA in the germline V gene. CDR3 size: 14 residues. V was trimmed by 4 bases and J by 1 base, leaving 10 bases between them. In nucleotides, the CDR3 is TGTGCCAGCAGCTCGAGGGATGCGAACACTGAAGCTTTCTTT. Its translation is CASSSRDANTEAFF.

This chain connects TRBV9 to TRBJ2-2, with TRBD2 matching 13 bases. Germline V gives CDR1 SGDLS, CDR2 YYNGEE. The CDR3 loop spans 16 amino acids. The junction had 7 bases not matched to a gene; V was cut back by 4 bases and J by 7 bases. The CDR3 DNA is TGTGCCAGCAGCCCTCCCGGACTAGCGGGAGTCGGGGAGCTGTTTTTT. Its protein product is CASSPPGLAGVGELFF.

The chain recombines TRBV5-5 with TRBJ2-2, with TRBD2 matching 8 bases. Germline CDR1 SGHKS, CDR2 YYEKEE (reference sequence). The CDR3 contains 18 residues. V shed 0 bases, J shed 3 bases, and the junction held 10 bases outside the gene matches. The CDR3 sequence: CASSLAWNGRVDTGELFF. CDR3 in DNA: TGTGCCAGCAGCTTGGCGTGGAACGGGAGGGTAGACACCGGGGAGCTGTTTTTT.

The genes are TRBV11-2 and TRBJ2-7, with 9 bases fitting TRBD1. CDR3 size: 14 residues. The V gene's germline CDR1 is SGHAT and CDR2 FQNNGV. Losses at the gene ends were 3 bases for V and 2 bases for J; bases not matched to a gene: 2. The CDR3 coding sequence is TGTGCCAGCAGCTTGGGGACAGGGACCTACGAGCAGTACTTC. It yields the protein CASSLGTGTYEQYF.

This clone is a singleton in its sample. The chain couples TRBV15 to TRBJ2-2; 7 nucleotides align to TRBD2. The germline V gene has CDR1 LNHNV and CDR2 YYDKDF (reference sequence). J lost 7 bases, V lost 0 bases, and 8 bases had no gene match. This CDR3 spans 16 amino acids. Written as DNA, the CDR3 is TGTGCCACCAGCAGAGAACGCGGGAGTGTTGGCGGGGAGCTGTTTTTT. Its protein is CATSRERGSVGGELFF.

Details on this clone: An end of the junction does not agree with germline; a read error may underlie this. The gene calls are TRBV2 and TRBJ2-6, with TRBD1 identical over 10 bases. Germline lookup yields CDR1 SNHLY and CDR2 FYNNEI. CDR3 size: 22 residues. The CDR3 spells CASSVRRTGQGLVSSGANGLTF. Written as DNA, the CDR3 is TGTGCCAGCAGTGTTCGCCGGACGGGACAGGGGTTGGTTAGCTCTGGGGCCAACGGCCTGACTTTC. The variable domain in full, with the rest retrieved from reference TRBV2 and TRBJ2-6, is EPEVTQTPSHQVTQMGQEVILRCVPISNHLYFYWYRQILGQKVEFLVSFYNNEISEKSEIFDDQFSVERPDGSNFTLKIRSTKLEDSAMYFCASSVRRTGQGLVSSGANGLTFGAGSRLTVL.

Turning to this clone: An end of the junction differs from the germline gene, which may be a read error. CDR3 coding DNA: TGTGCCAGTATGCTGAACGGGGGATCTGGGGCCAACGGCCTGACTTTC. Translated, it gives CASMLNGGSGANGLTF. This chain connects TRBV19 to TRBJ2-6; D may be TRBD2 (6 bases). In germline, CDR1 is LNHDA, CDR2 SQIVND (reference sequence). The CDR3 runs to 16 residues.

The chain employs TRBV4-2 and TRBJ2-7; D possibly corresponds to TRBD1 (6 bases). The CDR3 runs to 16 residues. The V gene lost 0 bases and the J gene lost 1 base, with 13 bases spanning the gap. CDR1 and CDR2 from the germline V gene are LGHNA and YNFKEQ. The CDR3 nucleotides are TGTGCCAGCAGCCAAGAACGACAGGTATTATCCTACGAGCAGTACTTC. Amino acids: CASSQERQVLSYEQYF.

This chain uses TRBV13 with TRBJ2-7; D possibly corresponds to TRBD1 (5 bases). Germline CDR1 is PRHDT and CDR2 is FYEKMQ (reference sequence). The CDR3 contains 13 residues. Trimming stripped 6 bases from V and 2 bases from J, with 11 bases between. The CDR3 DNA reads as TGTGCCAGCAGTAAACAGGAAACCTACGAGCAGTACTTC. It encodes CASSKQETYEQYF.

The chain links TRBV7-3 to TRBJ2-3, with a weak D call TRBD1 (5 bases). CDR1 is SGHTA and CDR2 is FQGTGA in the germline V gene. Trimming took 5 bases from V and 4 from J, leaving 13 bases between them. The CDR3 is made up of 14 amino acids. CDR3 sequence: CASSPGPRADTQYF. The DNA for the CDR3 is TGTGCCAGCAGCCCCGGTCCCAGGGCAGATACGCAGTATTTT. Full variable domain (rest looked up from reference TRBV7-3 and TRBJ2-3): GAGVSQTPSNKVTEKGKYVELRCDPISGHTALYWYRQSLGQGPEFLIYFQGTGAADDSGLPNDRFFAVRPEGSVSTLKIQRTERGDSAVYLCASSPGPRADTQYFGPGTRLTVL.

Concerning this clone itself: Other DNA sequences from this sample encode an identical CDR3 as well. As DNA, the CDR3 is TGCGCCAGCAGCTTGGTTGGGGGGAATGAGCAGTTCTTC. This codes for CASSLVGGNEQFF. The V gene is TRBV5-1, the J gene TRBJ2-1; D is possibly TRBD2 (6 bases). The V gene lost 0 bases and the J gene lost 7 bases, with 8 bases spanning the gap. This CDR3 is 13 amino acids long. Germline V CDR1 and CDR2: SGHRS, YFSETQ.

The chain links TRBV19 to TRBJ1-5; D unresolved. There are 17 residues in the CDR3. Germline V CDR1 and CDR2: LNHDA, SQIVND (reference sequence). Trimming left V 6 bases short and J 0 bases short, with 18 bases between. CDR3 DNA: TGTGCCAGTAGGACGACCCCATTCGGGGATAGCAATCAGCCCCAGCATTTT. Translation gives CASRTTPFGDSNQPQHF.

The chain recombines TRBV7-9 with TRBJ2-2; D remains unclear. This CDR3 is 18 amino acids long. Germline lookup yields CDR1 SEHNR and CDR2 FQNEAQ (reference sequence). V dropped 2 bases and J dropped 6 bases, with 22 bases sitting between them. CDR3 residues: CASSLTDGLPMVSGELFF. As DNA, the CDR3 is TGTGCCAGCAGCTTAACAGACGGTCTGCCCATGGTATCCGGGGAGCTGTTTTTT.

The chain couples TRBV7-2 to TRBJ2-1; 7 nucleotides agree with TRBD1. Germline V gives CDR1 SGHTA, CDR2 FQGNSA. The CDR3 has 13 residues. V lost 6 bases and J lost 9; bases outside the gene matches: 8. The CDR3 loop reads CASSQRGRGEQFF. DNA for the CDR3: TGTGCCAGCAGTCAAAGGGGGCGTGGTGAGCAGTTCTTC.

This chain links TRBV7-3 with TRBJ2-3; TRBD2 aligns across 9 bases. The V segment lost 6 bases and the J segment 4 bases; nucleotides outside the gene matches: 8. Per germline, CDR1 SGHTA and CDR2 FQGTGA. The CDR3 runs 15 residues. The CDR3, as DNA: TGTGCCAGCAGGCCAGGTGGCGGGGGGGCAGATACGCAGTATTTT. It translates to CASRPGGGGADTQYF.

The chain combines TRBV9 with TRBJ2-7; D perhaps matches TRBD2 (5 bases). The V end lost 2 bases, the J end lost 4 bases, and 16 bases lay between the germline ends. Germline CDR1 is SGDLS and CDR2 is YYNGEE. The CDR3 is 15 amino acids. CDR3 DNA sequence: TGTGCCAGCAGCGTCAGTCGGACTCCATATTACGAGCAGTACTTC. The encoded protein is CASSVSRTPYYEQYF. Based on the CDR3 plus reference TRBV9 and TRBJ2-7, the full variable domain is DSGVTQTPKHLITATGQRVTLRCSPRSGDLSVYWYQQSLDQGLQFLIQYYNGEERAKGNILERFSAQQFPDLHSELNLSSLELGDSALYFCASSVSRTPYYEQYFGPGTRLTVT.

The chain is built from TRBV5-1 and TRBJ1-1, with D maybe TRBD1 (5 bases). The CDR3 runs 15 residues. V was trimmed by 4 bases and J by 5 bases, leaving 18 bases between them. In germline, CDR1 is SGHRS, CDR2 YFSETQ. CDR3 sequence reads: CASSPRGGRRTEAFF. The CDR3 DNA is TGCGCCAGCAGCCCCCGGGGGGGTCGACGGACTGAAGCTTTCTTT.

This clone was picked up one time. This chain uses TRBV7-9 with TRBJ2-1; D possibly corresponds to TRBD1 (6 bases). The V and J ends lost 1 base and 2 bases respectively, with 12 bases between them. The CDR3 loop spans 16 amino acids. Germline lookup yields CDR1 SEHNR and CDR2 FQNEAQ (reference sequence). This CDR3 is CASSLGWGRAYNEQFF. As DNA, the CDR3 is TGTGCCAGCAGCTTAGGGTGGGGGCGGGCCTACAATGAGCAGTTCTTC.

This clone turned up a few times. The J gene is TRBJ2-2, the V gene TRBV2, with D possibly being TRBD2 (6 bases). The V end lost 1 base, the J end lost 0 bases, and 6 bases lay between the germline ends. The CDR3 loop spans 15 amino acids. CDR1 is SNHLY and CDR2 is FYNNEI in the germline V gene. The CDR3 DNA reads TGTGCCAGCAGTGAAGTAGCGGCGAACACCGGGGAGCTGTTTTTT. Translated: CASSEVAANTGELFF.

V gene TRBV15 combines with J gene TRBJ1-2, with TRBD1 identical over 8 bases. V was clipped by 0 bases and J by 6 bases; unmatched bases: 6. The germline V gene has CDR1 LNHNV and CDR2 YYDKDF (reference sequence). This CDR3 has 15 amino acids. The CDR3 DNA is TGTGCCACCAGCAGAGATCTTCAGGGGGCCCATGGCTACACCTTC. Amino acids: CATSRDLQGAHGYTF.

This chain connects TRBV6-5 to TRBJ2-5; D gene uncertain. Germline V CDR1 and CDR2: MNHEY, SVGAGI. The V end lost 2 bases, the J end lost 3 bases, and 4 bases lay between the germline ends. CDR3 size: 12 residues. The CDR3 sequence is CASSYTKETQYF. The CDR3 nucleotides read TGTGCCAGCAGTTACACTAAAGAGACCCAGTACTTC.

The V and J genes are TRBV25-1 and TRBJ2-1; TRBD2 might be the D (5 bases). The CDR3 contains 14 residues. Germline V lookup: CDR1 MGHDK, CDR2 SYGVNS. Between the trimmed V and J ends, which lost 4 bases and 2 bases, there was a span of 9 bases. The CDR3 region is CASSVLGTYNEQFF. For the CDR3, the DNA is TGTGCCAGCAGTGTACTCGGGACCTACAATGAGCAGTTCTTC.

This chain links TRBV19 with TRBJ2-1; 11 nucleotides match TRBD1. V gave up 6 bases and J gave up 9 bases; unmatched junction bases: 16. The CDR3 is made up of 17 amino acids. CDR1 and CDR2 from the germline V gene are LNHDA and SQIVND (reference sequence). The CDR3 DNA follows: TGTGCCAGTAGGGCACGACCTGGACAGGGGGCGGTCGGTGAGCAGTTCTTC. Translating it yields CASRARPGQGAVGEQFF. The variable domain in full, with the rest retrieved from reference TRBV19 and TRBJ2-1, is DGGITQSPKYLFRKEGQNVTLSCEQNLNHDAMYWYRQDPGQGLRLIYYSQIVNDFQKGDIAEGYSVSREKKESFPLTVTSAQKNPTAFYLCASRARPGQGAVGEQFFGPGTRLTVL.

The chain combines TRBV7-2 with TRBJ2-3, with unresolved D. Between the trimmed V and J ends, which lost 4 bases and 2 bases, there was a span of 7 bases. The germline V gene encodes CDR1 SGHTA and CDR2 FQGNSA. This CDR3 has 13 amino acids. CDR3 coding DNA: TGTGCCAGCAGCTCACAACCCACAGATACGCAGTATTTT. Translation gives CASSSQPTDTQYF.

V usage is TRBV19 and J usage is TRBJ2-5, with TRBD1 matching over 11 bases. J lost 12 bases, V lost 6 bases, and 12 bases had no gene match. This CDR3 is 14 amino acids long. Germline CDR1 reads LNHDA; CDR2 reads SQIVND (reference sequence). CDR3 in amino acids: CASRPGQGVGEEYF. The CDR3 DNA reads as TGTGCCAGTAGACCGGGACAGGGGGTCGGCGAGGAGTACTTC.

This chain joins TRBV4-1 and TRBJ2-1; TRBD2 agrees at 7 bases. With 4 bases clipped from V and 0 bases from J, the junction kept 21 bases outside the gene matches. The CDR3 covers 21 residues. CDR1 is MGHRA, CDR2 YSYEKL, per germline. This CDR3 is CASSPENRRTSVQSSYNEQFF. CDR3 bases: TGCGCCAGCAGCCCGGAGAACAGGAGAACTAGCGTACAAAGCTCCTACAATGAGCAGTTCTTC.

The V gene is TRBV27, the J gene TRBJ1-1; TRBD1 matches at 10 bases. Germline V lookup: CDR1 MNHEY, CDR2 SMNVEV (reference sequence). The J segment lost 8 bases and the V segment lost 7 bases, leaving 4 bases of the junction unmatched. The length of the CDR3 is 12 residues. In DNA, the CDR3 is TGTGCCAGCAAGACAGGGGGCTGGGAAGCTTTCTTT. It translates to CASKTGGWEAFF.

This sequence joins TRBV7-2 and TRBJ1-2, with 7 bases that match TRBD1. In germline, CDR1 is SGHTA, CDR2 FQGNSA. J gave up 2 bases and V 1 base, and 10 bases lay outside the gene matches. This CDR3 has 17 residues. The CDR3 region has the DNA TGTGCCAGCAGCTTAGGGGGGACAGCGGGGGGGAACTATGGCTACACCTTC. Its translation is CASSLGGTAGGNYGYTF.

This clone was counted between two and nine times. The rearrangement joins TRBV2 to TRBJ1-5; D is ambiguous. CDR1 is SNHLY, CDR2 FYNNEI, per germline. Trimming left V 0 bases short and J 11 bases short, with 11 bases between. The CDR3 covers 13 residues. The CDR3 region has the DNA TGTGCCAGCAGTGAAGCGCTTCGGGGAGCCCAGCATTTT. Amino acid sequence: CASSEALRGAQHF.

This sequence joins TRBV19 and TRBJ2-6; D is possibly TRBD1 (5 bases). There are 15 residues in the CDR3. Trimming left V 7 bases short and J 4 bases short, with 14 bases between. In germline, CDR1 is LNHDA, CDR2 SQIVND (reference sequence). The CDR3 is CASNLAGLGANVLTF. The CDR3 DNA reads TGTGCCAGTAATTTAGCAGGGCTCGGGGCCAACGTCCTGACTTTC.

The V gene is TRBV6-5, the J gene TRBJ2-5, with a possible D match to TRBD2 (6 bases). Germline assignment: CDR1 MNHEY and CDR2 SVGAGI. Trimming left V 6 bases short and J 2 bases short, with 16 bases between. This CDR3 is 15 amino acids long. CDR3 sequence: CASRHLLGGQETQYF. The DNA of the CDR3 is TGTGCCAGCAGGCACCTATTAGGAGGGCAAGAGACCCAGTACTTC.